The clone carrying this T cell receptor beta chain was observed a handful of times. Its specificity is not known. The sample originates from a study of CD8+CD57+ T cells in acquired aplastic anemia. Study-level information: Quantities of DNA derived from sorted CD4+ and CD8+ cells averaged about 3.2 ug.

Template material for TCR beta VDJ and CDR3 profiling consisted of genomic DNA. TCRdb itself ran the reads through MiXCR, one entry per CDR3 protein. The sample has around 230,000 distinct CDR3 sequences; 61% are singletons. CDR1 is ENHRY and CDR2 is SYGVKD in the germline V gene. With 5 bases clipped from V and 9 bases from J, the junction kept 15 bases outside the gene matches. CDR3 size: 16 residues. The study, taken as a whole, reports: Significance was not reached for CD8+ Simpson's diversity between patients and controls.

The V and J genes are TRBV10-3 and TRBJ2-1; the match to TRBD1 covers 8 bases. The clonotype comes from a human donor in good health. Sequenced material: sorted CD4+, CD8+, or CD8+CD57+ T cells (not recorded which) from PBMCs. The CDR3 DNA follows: TGTGCCATCAGTAAGGAAGCCAGGGGGCAAGTTGGTGAGCAGTTCTTC. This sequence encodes CAISKEARGQVGEQFF.